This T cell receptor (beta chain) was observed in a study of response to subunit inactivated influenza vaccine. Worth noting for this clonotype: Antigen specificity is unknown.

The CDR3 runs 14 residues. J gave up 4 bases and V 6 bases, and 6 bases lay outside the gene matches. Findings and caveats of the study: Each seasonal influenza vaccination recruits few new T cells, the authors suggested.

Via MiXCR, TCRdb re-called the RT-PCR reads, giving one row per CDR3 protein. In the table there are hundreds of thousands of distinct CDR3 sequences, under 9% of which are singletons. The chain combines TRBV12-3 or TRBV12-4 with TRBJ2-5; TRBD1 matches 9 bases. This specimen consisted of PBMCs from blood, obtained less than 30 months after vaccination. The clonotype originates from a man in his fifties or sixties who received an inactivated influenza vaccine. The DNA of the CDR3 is TGTGCCAGCAGCATAAGGACAGGGGTAGAGACCCAGTACTTC. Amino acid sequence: CASSIRTGVETQYF.